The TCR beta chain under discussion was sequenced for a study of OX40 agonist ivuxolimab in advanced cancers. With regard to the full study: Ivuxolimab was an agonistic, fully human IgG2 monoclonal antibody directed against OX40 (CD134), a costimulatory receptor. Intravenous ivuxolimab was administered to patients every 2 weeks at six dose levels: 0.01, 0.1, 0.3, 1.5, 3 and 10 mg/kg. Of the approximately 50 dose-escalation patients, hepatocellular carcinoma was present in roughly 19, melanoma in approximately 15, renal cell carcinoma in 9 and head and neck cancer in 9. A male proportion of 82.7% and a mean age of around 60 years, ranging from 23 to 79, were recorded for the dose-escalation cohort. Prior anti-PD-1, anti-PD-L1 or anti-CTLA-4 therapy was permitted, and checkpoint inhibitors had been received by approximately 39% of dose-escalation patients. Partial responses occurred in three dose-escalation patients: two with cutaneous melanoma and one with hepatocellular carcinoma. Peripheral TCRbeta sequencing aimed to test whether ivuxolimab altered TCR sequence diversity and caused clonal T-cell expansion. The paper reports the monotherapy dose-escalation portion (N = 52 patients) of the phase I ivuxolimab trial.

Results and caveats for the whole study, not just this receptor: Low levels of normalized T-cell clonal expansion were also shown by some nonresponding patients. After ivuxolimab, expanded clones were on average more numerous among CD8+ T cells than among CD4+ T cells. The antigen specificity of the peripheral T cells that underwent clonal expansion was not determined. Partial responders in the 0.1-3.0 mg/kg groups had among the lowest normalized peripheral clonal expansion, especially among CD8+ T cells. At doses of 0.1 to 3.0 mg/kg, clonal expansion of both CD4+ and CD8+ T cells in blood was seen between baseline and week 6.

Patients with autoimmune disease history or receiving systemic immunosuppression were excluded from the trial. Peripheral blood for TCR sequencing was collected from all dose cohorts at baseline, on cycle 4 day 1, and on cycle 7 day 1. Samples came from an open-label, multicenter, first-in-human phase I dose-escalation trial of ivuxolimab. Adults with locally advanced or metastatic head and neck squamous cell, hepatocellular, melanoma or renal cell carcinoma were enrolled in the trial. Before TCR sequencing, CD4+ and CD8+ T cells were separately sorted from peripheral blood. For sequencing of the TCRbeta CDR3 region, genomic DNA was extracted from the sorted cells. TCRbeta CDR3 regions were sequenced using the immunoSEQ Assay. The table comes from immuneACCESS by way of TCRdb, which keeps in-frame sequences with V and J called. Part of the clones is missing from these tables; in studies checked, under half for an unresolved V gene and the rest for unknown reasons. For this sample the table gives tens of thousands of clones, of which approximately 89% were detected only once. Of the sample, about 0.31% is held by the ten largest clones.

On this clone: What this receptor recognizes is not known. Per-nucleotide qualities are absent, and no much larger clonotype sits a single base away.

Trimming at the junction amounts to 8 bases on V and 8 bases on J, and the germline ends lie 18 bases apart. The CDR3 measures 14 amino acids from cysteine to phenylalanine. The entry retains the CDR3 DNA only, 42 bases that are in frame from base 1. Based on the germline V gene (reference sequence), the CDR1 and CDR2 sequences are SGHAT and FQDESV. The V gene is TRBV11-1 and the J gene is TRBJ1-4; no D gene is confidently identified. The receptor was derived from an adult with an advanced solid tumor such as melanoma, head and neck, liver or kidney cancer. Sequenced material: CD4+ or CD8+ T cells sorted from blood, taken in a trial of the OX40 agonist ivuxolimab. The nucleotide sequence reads TGTGCCAGCCAAAGCAACGGCAGAGGGGAAAAACTGTTTTTT. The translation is CASQSNGRGEKLFF.